The TCR beta chain described here comes from a study of blood T cell repertoires in COVID-19. Study background: The United States, Italy and Spain supplied acute and convalescent COVID-19 samples.

This CDR3 spans 15 amino acids. V gave up 3 bases and J gave up 0 bases, with 10 bases separating them. Germline V gene lookup returns CDR1 SGHTS and CDR2 YDEGEE. Clones were read by immunoSEQ multiplex PCR, and TCRdb kept only the in-frame ones, dropping some. Here the sample spans 70,000 to 80,000 clones, roughly four fifths being singletons. V and J are TRBV5-8 and TRBJ2-1; no clear D. The sequenced material came from peripheral blood. This TCR was recovered from a man aged 80 or over with acute or convalescent COVID-19. The CDR3: CASSYPTFSYNEQFF. In DNA, the CDR3 is TGTGCCAGCAGCTACCCGACATTCTCCTACAATGAGCAGTTCTTC.